The present T cell receptor beta chain was sequenced within a study of cytomegalovirus exposure and HLA in healthy donors. Study-level points and caveats: The study listed roughly 150 cytomegalovirus-associated TCR beta chains.

Germline values: CDR1 SGHNT, CDR2 YYREEE (reference sequence). V dropped 3 bases and J dropped 3 bases, with 14 bases sitting between them. This CDR3 comprises 15 residues. Libraries were prepared by immunoSEQ multiplex PCR; TCRdb keeps only in-frame clonotypes and omits some of them. The sample includes about 200,000 clones, about three quarters of them seen just once. To note about this clone: The antigen is unknown.

This receptor was taken from a woman aged 30 to 39 in good health and CMV-seronegative. The chain employs TRBV5-4 and TRBJ2-3; D perhaps matches TRBD1 (5 bases). Sequenced sample: PBMCs. The CDR3 spells CASSSNPKGTDTQYF. Written as DNA, the CDR3 is TGTGCCAGCAGCTCCAACCCCAAGGGGACAGATACGCAGTATTTT. Full variable domain (missing parts from reference TRBV5-4 and TRBJ2-3): ETGVTQSPTHLIKTRGQQVTLRCSSQSGHNTVSWYQQALGQGPQFIFQYYREEENGRGNFPPRFSGLQFPNYSSELNVNALELDDSALYLCASSSNPKGTDTQYFGPGTRLTVL.